This entry lists 14 T cell receptor beta chains sequenced from one sample in a study of blood T cell repertoires in COVID-19. Assay: immunoSEQ multiplex PCR; the TCRdb copy retains only in-frame clones and omits some. The table lists approximately 210,000 clones, 80% to 90% of them singletons. The sequenced sample consisted of peripheral blood. These receptors came from a woman older than 75 with COVID-19, enrolled during active disease.

The chain combines TRBV28 with TRBJ1-5; 7 nucleotides align to TRBD1. The germline V gene encodes CDR1 MDHEN and CDR2 SYDVKM. This CDR3 contains 15 residues. J was trimmed by 4 bases and V by 5 bases; bases with no gene match: 8. CDR3 loop: CASSRSDRRNQPQHF. CDR3 in DNA: TGTGCCAGCAGTCGATCGGACAGGAGGAATCAGCCCCAGCATTTT.

The chain joins TRBV3-1 (or the pseudogene TRBV3-2) to TRBJ2-5; possibly TRBD2 for D (5 bases). Per germline, CDR1 LGHDT and CDR2 YNNKEL (reference sequence). V lost 4 bases and J 4 bases, leaving 10 bases between the germline ends. This CDR3 comprises 13 residues. The CDR3 sequence: CASSLGGLETQYF. CDR3 bases: TGTGCCAGCAGCCTAGGCGGGCTAGAGACCCAGTACTTC.

This clone has a single count. The CDR3 bases are TGCGCCAGCAGCTTGGGGAGGGCTGAAGCTTTCTTT. Its translation: CASSLGRAEAFF. This chain links TRBV5-1 with TRBJ1-1; D unresolved. V was trimmed by 0 bases and J by 6 bases, leaving 6 bases between them. The germline V gene has CDR1 SGHRS and CDR2 YFSETQ. This CDR3 is 12 amino acids long. Filled out from reference TRBV5-1 and TRBJ1-1, the complete variable domain reads KAGVTQTPRYLIKTRGQQVTLSCSPISGHRSVSWYQQTPGQGLQFLFEYFSETQRNKGNFPGRFSGRQFSNSRSEMNVSTLELGDSALYLCASSLGRAEAFFGQGTRLTVV.

This clone was observed once. The rearrangement links TRBV18 to TRBJ1-2, with 7 positions matching TRBD1. There are 15 residues in the CDR3. From germline, CDR1 is KGHSH and CDR2 LQKENI. The V gene end was trimmed by 3 bases and the J gene end by 4 bases; junction bases not matched to a gene: 8. CDR3 DNA: TGTGCCAGCTCACCGGGACAGCAGGAGGCCTATGGCTACACCTTC. Translation: CASSPGQQEAYGYTF.

V is TRBV29-1 and J is TRBJ1-2; 9 nucleotides match TRBD1. Germline CDR1 and CDR2: SQVTM and ANQGSEA. This CDR3 contains 12 residues. The ends lost 6 bases at V and 6 bases at J; junction bases unmatched: 5. DNA for the CDR3: TGCAGCGTCGGGGACAGGGTAGATGGCTACACCTTC. The encoded protein is CSVGDRVDGYTF.

J is TRBJ1-1 and V is TRBV2, with D perhaps matching TRBD1 (5 bases). The CDR3 is 15 amino acids. Trimming left V 2 bases short and J 4 bases short, with 14 bases between. The V gene's germline CDR1 is SNHLY and CDR2 FYNNEI. Here the CDR3 reads CASSEFAGSGTEAFF. The CDR3 DNA reads as TGTGCCAGCAGTGAATTCGCAGGGTCAGGCACTGAAGCTTTCTTT.

J is TRBJ2-4 and V is TRBV5-4; 7 bases fit TRBD1. This CDR3 contains 17 residues. Germline V gene data show CDR1 as SGHNT and CDR2 as YYREEE (reference sequence). The junction had 13 bases not matched to a gene; V was cut back by 4 bases and J by 3 bases. DNA for the CDR3: TGTGCCAGCAGCATAGGGGACAGACTTCTTTTCAAAAACATTCAGTACTTC. Residues: CASSIGDRLLFKNIQYF.

As for this clone: Other nucleotide sequences in the sample specify the same CDR3. This chain connects TRBV24-1 to TRBJ1-2, with D possibly TRBD1 on 5 matching bases. The CDR3 has 14 residues. Looked up from germline, CDR1 is KGHDR and CDR2 is SFDVKD. V was clipped by 4 bases and J by 2 bases, with 10 bases between them. The CDR3 DNA reads TGTGCCACCAGTGACCCGGGGGGAAACTATGGCTACACCTTC. Protein product: CATSDPGGNYGYTF.

CDR3 in amino acids: CASSSTGVLGNTEAFF. DNA of the CDR3: TGTGCCAGCAGTTCAACAGGGGTTCTGGGTAACACTGAAGCTTTCTTT. The chain couples TRBV27 to TRBJ1-1; TRBD1 agrees at 7 bases. This CDR3 is built from 16 residues. Germline values: CDR1 MNHEY, CDR2 SMNVEV (reference sequence). Trimming removed 4 bases from V and 2 bases from J; junction bases left unmatched: 10.

This chain connects TRBV28 to TRBJ1-2, with D possibly TRBD1 on 5 matching bases. V lost 2 bases, J lost 0 bases, and 13 bases lay in between. The CDR3 runs to 16 residues. From germline, CDR1 is MDHEN and CDR2 SYDVKM. CDR3 in amino acids: CASSLGPAGSNYGYTF. The CDR3 DNA follows: TGTGCCAGCAGTTTAGGTCCCGCAGGGTCTAACTATGGCTACACCTTC.

The chain couples TRBV4-1 to TRBJ1-1; unclear D gene. V lost 0 bases to trimming and J lost 7 bases, with 15 bases between them. This CDR3 is 15 amino acids long. Germline assignment: CDR1 MGHRA and CDR2 YSYEKL. CDR3 coding DNA: TGCGCCAGCAGCCAAGAAGCAGGTTTCCGGGGTGAAGCTTTCTTT. Its protein product is CASSQEAGFRGEAFF.

The rearrangement joins TRBV15 to TRBJ2-2; 10 bases match TRBD1. CDR3 length equals 18 residues. Germline lookup yields CDR1 LNHNV and CDR2 YYDKDF (reference sequence). The junction had 8 bases not matched to a gene; V was cut back by 1 base and J by 3 bases. CDR3 sequence: CATSRGSRTGGDTGELFF. CDR3 nucleotide sequence: TGTGCCACCAGCAGAGGAAGTAGGACAGGGGGGGACACCGGGGAGCTGTTTTTT. The variable domain in full, with the rest retrieved from reference TRBV15 and TRBJ2-2, is DAMVIQNPRYQVTQFGKPVTLSCSQTLNHNVMYWYQQKSSQAPKLLFHYYDKDFNNEADTPDNFQSRRPNTSFCFLDIRSPGLGDTAMYLCATSRGSRTGGDTGELFFGEGSRLTVL.

V is TRBV6-1 and J is TRBJ1-1, with unresolved D. In germline, CDR1 is MNHNS, CDR2 SASEGT. Trimming left V 3 bases short and J 6 bases short, with 14 bases between. The length of the CDR3 is 14 residues. The CDR3 protein is CASSDGRARSEAFF. CDR3 nucleotide sequence: TGTGCCAGCAGTGACGGGCGGGCGCGGTCTGAAGCTTTCTTT.

The rearrangement uses TRBV21-1 and TRBJ1-1; the D call TRBD1 from the table was never checked on the DNA. TRBV21-1 is designated a pseudogene. CDR3 length: 13 residues. The CDR3 DNA is TGTGCCAGCAAAAGAAGGGGGAACACTGAAGCTTTCTTT. It encodes CASKRRGNTEAFF.